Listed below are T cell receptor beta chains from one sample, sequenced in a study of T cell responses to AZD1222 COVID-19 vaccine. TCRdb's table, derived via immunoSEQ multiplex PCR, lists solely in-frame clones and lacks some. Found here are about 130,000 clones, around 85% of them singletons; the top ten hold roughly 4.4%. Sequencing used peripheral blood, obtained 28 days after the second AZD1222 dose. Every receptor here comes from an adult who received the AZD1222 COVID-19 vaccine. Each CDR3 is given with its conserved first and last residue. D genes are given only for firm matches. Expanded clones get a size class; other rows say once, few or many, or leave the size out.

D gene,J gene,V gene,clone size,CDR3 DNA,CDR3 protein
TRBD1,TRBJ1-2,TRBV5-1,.,TGCGCCAGCAGCCAACTACAGGGGGCGCAGAACTATGGCTACACCTTC,CASSQLQGAQNYGYTF
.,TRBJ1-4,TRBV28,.,TGTGCCAGCAGTCTACGGGTTGGGGAGTACGATGAAAAACTGTTTTTT,CASSLRVGEYDEKLFF
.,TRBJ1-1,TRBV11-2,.,TGTGCCAGCAGCCTCGGGACTCCAGAAGCTTTCTTT,CASSLGTPEAFF
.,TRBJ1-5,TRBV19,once,TGTGCCAGTAGTAGTCCCGGGAGCCCCAATCAGCCCCAGCATTTT,CASSSPGSPNQPQHF
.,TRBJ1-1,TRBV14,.,TGTGCCAGCAGCCAAGTGCGAGGGGCCAGAGGTTTCATGAACACTGAAGCTTTCTTT,CASSQVRGARGFMNTEAFF
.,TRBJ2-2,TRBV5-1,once,TGCGCCAGCAGTACCCCGAACACCGGGGAGCTGTTTTTT,CASSTPNTGELFF
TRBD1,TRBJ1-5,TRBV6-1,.,TGTGCCAGCAGTGAGACAGGGCAAAGCAATCAGCCCCAGCATTTT,CASSETGQSNQPQHF
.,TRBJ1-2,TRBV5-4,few,TGTGCCAGCAGCTTGGTCGGCAGGGTGAGCTATGGCTACACCTTC,CASSLVGRVSYGYTF
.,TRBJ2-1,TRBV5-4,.,TGTGCCAGCAGCTTAGGCGGGGGCAACTACAATGAGCAGTTCTTC,CASSLGGGNYNEQFF
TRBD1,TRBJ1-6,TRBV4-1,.,TGCGCCAGCAGCCAAGATAGGCAGGGGGGGGGACCCCTCCACTTT,CASSQDRQGGGPLHF
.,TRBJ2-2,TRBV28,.,TGTGCCAGCATAGGGAACACCGGGGAGCTGTTTTTT,CASIGNTGELFF
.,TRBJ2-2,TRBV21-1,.,TGTGCCAGCAGCAAAAGGGGCCGGACTAGCAGCCCCACCGGGGAGCTGTTTTTT,CASSKRGRTSSPTGELFF
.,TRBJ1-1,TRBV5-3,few,TGTGCCAGAAGTCTTCCTGACAGGTGCGCTTTCTTT,CARSLPDRCAFF
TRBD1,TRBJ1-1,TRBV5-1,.,TGCGCCAGCAGCTTGGCCGCGGGACAGGAGGCGGCTGAAGCTTTCTTT,CASSLAAGQEAAEAFF
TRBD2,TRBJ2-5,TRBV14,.,TGTGCCAGCAGCCGATCCGAGACTAGCGAAGAGACCCAGTACTTC,CASSRSETSEETQYF
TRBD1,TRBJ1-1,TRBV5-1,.,TGCGCCAGCAGCATGACCGGGACAGTCCTGAACACTGAAGCTTTCTTT,CASSMTGTVLNTEAFF
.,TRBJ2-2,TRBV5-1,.,TGCGCCAGCAGCCAAATACTAGGGCCAACCGGGGAGCTGTTTTTT,CASSQILGPTGELFF
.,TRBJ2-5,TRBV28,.,TGTGCCAGCTACCCACAGGGGAGGCAAGAGACCCAGTACTTC,CASYPQGRQETQYF
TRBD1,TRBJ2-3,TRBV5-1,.,TGCGCCAGCAGCGTGACAGGGGACACTAGCACAGATACGCAGTATTTT,CASSVTGDTSTDTQYF
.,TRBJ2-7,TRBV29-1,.,TGCAGCGTCCTGTTTGGAGGGGGGCTCTACGAGCAGTACTTC,CSVLFGGGLYEQYF
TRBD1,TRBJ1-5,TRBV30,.,TGTGCCTGGAGTGTACGAGACAGGGTATATCAGCCCCAGCATTTT,CAWSVRDRVYQPQHF
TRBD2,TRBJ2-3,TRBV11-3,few,TGTGCCAGCAGCTCGCGGACTAGTCGGGATACGCAGTATTTT,CASSSRTSRDTQYF
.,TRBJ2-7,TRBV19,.,TGTGCCAGTAGTACTAGTTTTGCGGTCCACGAGCAGTACTTC,CASSTSFAVHEQYF
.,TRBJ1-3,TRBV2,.,TGTGCCAGCAGTGAAGCTACCGCCGGAAACACCATATATTTT,CASSEATAGNTIYF
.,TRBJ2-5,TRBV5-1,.,TGCGCCAGCAGCTTGGGGTCAGTACAAGAGACCCAGTACTTC,CASSLGSVQETQYF
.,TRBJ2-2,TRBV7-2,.,TGTGCCAGCAGCTCCGGTTCGGGAACCGGGGAGCTGTTTTTT,CASSSGSGTGELFF
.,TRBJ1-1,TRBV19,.,TGTGCCAGTAGCCCCCCAAGCATGAACACTGAAGCTTTCTTT,CASSPPSMNTEAFF
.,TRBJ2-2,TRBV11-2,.,TGTGCCAGCAGCTTAGTCGGGCTGAACACCGGGGAGCTGTTTTTT,CASSLVGLNTGELFF
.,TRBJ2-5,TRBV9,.,TGTGCCAGCAGCAGCCGCTCAGCCCAAGAGACCCAGTACTTC,CASSSRSAQETQYF
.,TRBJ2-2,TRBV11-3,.,TGTGCCAGCAGCTTAGCTTACGGGCAGTACACCGGGGAGCTGTTTTTT,CASSLAYGQYTGELFF
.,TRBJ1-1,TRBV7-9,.,TGTGCCAGCAGTCAAGTTGTGGGGACTGAAGCTTTCTTT,CASSQVVGTEAFF
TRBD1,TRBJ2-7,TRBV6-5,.,TGTGCCAGCAGAGCGACAGGGGCCTACGAGCAGTACTTC,CASRATGAYEQYF
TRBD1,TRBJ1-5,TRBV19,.,TGTGCCAGTAGTATAGGTGGACAGGGTACTCAGCCCCAGCATTTT,CASSIGGQGTQPQHF
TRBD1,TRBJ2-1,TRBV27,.,TGTGCCAGCAGTTTCGACAGGGGGCAAAATGAGCAGTTCTTC,CASSFDRGQNEQFF
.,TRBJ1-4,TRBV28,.,TGTGCCAGCAACCCAGACGGAGCAGCTGAAAAACTGTTTTTT,CASNPDGAAEKLFF
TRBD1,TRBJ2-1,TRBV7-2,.,TGTGCCAGCAGCGGCAGGGGGAATGAGCAGTTCTTC,CASSGRGNEQFF
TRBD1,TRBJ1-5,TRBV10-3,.,TGTGCCATCTCAGGGGGTAGCAATCAGCCCCAGCATTTT,CAISGGSNQPQHF
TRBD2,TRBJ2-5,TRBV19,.,TGTGCCAGTAGTATGACGTCGGGGGGGCCAGAGACCCAGTACTTC,CASSMTSGGPETQYF
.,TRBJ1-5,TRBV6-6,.,TGTGCCAGCAGGCAGGCGGGGCCCCAGCATTTT,CASRQAGPQHF
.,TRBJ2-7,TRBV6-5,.,TGTGCCAGCCTTAGGGGGGGGCTCGGGGACGAGCAGTACTTC,CASLRGGLGDEQYF
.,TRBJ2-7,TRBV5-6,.,TGTGCCAGCAGACAAACCCAGGGGGGCGAGCAGTACTTC,CASRQTQGGEQYF